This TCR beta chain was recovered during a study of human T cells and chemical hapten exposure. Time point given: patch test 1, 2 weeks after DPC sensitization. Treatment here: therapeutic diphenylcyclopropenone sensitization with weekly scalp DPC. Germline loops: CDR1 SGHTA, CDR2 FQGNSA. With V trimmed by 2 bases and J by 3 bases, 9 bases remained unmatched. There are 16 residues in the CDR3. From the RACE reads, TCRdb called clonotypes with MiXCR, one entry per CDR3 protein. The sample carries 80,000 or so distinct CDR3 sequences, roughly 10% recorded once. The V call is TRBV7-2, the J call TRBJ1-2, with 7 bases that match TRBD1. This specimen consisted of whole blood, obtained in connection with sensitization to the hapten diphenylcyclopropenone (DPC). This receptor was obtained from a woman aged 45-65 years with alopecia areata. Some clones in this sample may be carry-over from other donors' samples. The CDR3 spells CASSLPAGGAYYGYTF. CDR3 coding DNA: TGTGCCAGCAGCTTACCCGCAGGGGGGGCATACTATGGCTACACCTTC.